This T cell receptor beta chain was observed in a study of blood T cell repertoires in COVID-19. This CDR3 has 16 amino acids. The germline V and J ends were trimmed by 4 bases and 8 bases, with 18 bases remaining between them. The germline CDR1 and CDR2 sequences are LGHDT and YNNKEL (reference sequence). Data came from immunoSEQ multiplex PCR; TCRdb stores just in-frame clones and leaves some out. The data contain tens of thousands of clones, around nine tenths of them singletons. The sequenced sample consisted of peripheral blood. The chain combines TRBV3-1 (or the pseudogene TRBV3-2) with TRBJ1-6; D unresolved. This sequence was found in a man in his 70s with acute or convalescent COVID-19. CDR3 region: CASSPPPEDNDSPLHF. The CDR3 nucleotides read TGTGCCAGCAGCCCTCCTCCCGAGGATAACGATTCACCCCTCCACTTT.